Presented here are 5 T cell receptor beta chains from one specimen sequenced in a study of T cell responses to AZD1222 COVID-19 vaccine. The data were produced by immunoSEQ multiplex PCR, yet TCRdb's version contains in-frame clones alone and is incomplete. The data contain some 120,000 clones, 90% to 95% of them singletons. This specimen consisted of peripheral blood, obtained on day 0 of AZD1222 vaccination. The receptors were sampled from an adult in good health.

This clone was seen more than once but under ten times. The chain joins TRBV25-1 to TRBJ2-1; a possible D gene is TRBD2 (6 bases). This CDR3 has 17 amino acids. Per the germline V gene, CDR1 is MGHDK and CDR2 is SYGVNS. The V and J ends lost 8 bases and 0 bases respectively, with 20 bases between them. CDR3 sequence reads: CASGTERVLISYNEQFF. As DNA, the CDR3 is TGTGCCAGCGGGACTGAGCGGGTCCTAATCTCCTACAATGAGCAGTTCTTC.

The rearrangement uses TRBV2 and TRBJ1-2, with TRBD1 as a possible D gene (5 bases). The germline V and J ends were trimmed by 7 bases and 2 bases, with 11 bases remaining between them. Per the germline V gene, CDR1 is SNHLY and CDR2 is FYNNEI. This CDR3 has 13 residues. CDR3: CASIGTVNYGYTF. The CDR3 nucleotides are TGTGCCAGCATCGGGACGGTAAACTATGGCTACACCTTC.

This chain links TRBV7-2 with TRBJ2-7; D is unclear. This CDR3 region has 14 residues. The germline CDR1 and CDR2 sequences are SGHTA and FQGNSA. The V end was cut by 2 bases, the J end by 2 bases, with 10 bases between. Here the CDR3 reads CASSLSGSAYEQYF. The CDR3 coding sequence is TGTGCCAGCAGCTTATCTGGGTCTGCCTACGAGCAGTACTTC.

The chain combines TRBV4-3 with TRBJ1-6; TRBD1 aligns across 7 bases. J was trimmed by 5 bases and V by 1 base; bases with no gene match: 5. CDR1 and CDR2 (germline): LGHNA, YSLEER. The CDR3 runs 16 residues. This CDR3 is CASSQVGTANNSPLHF. The CDR3 DNA reads as TGCGCCAGCAGCCAAGTAGGGACAGCTAATAATTCACCCCTCCACTTT.

This chain connects TRBV11-2 to TRBJ1-1; D remains ambiguous. Trimming took off 2 bases at V and 5 bases at J, with 9 bases between the two ends. This CDR3 has 13 residues. Germline V gene data show CDR1 as SGHAT and CDR2 as FQNNGV. The CDR3 loop reads CASSLTGRTEAFF. In nucleotides, the CDR3 is TGTGCCAGCAGCTTAACCGGTCGAACTGAAGCTTTCTTT.